This T cell receptor beta chain derives from a study of shared clonotypes between healthy human individuals. All of the donors resided in Nashville, Tennessee, and each was a Caucasian adult. Splitting of CD4+ cells produced CD45RA+ naive and CD45RA-negative memory subsets. This CDR3 has 14 residues. Per the germline V gene, CDR1 is KGHSH and CDR2 is LQKENI. With 6 bases clipped from V and 3 bases from J, the junction kept 5 bases outside the gene matches. Whole-study findings and limits: Having only a few donors restricted how much genetic and exposure-history diversity was captured. It was observed that about 5% of naive CD4 clonotypes were shared across a handful of donors.

TCRdb keeps only in-frame clones here, not all; method: immunoSEQ multiplex PCR. The sample consists of just over 2,000,000 clones, around 95% of them appearing once. A word on this clone: What it recognizes is unknown.

Sequencing input: naive CD4+ T cells sorted from blood. The subset is: CD45RA+ positively selected. The J gene is TRBJ1-5, the V gene TRBV18; TRBD1 matches at 7 bases. The sequence was collected from a man aged 18 to 30 in good health. In DNA form, the CDR3 reads TGTGCCAGCTCCGAGGGACAGATCAATCAGCCCCAGCATTTT. It translates to CASSEGQINQPQHF.